The TCR beta chain under discussion was sequenced for a study of vaccination and CD4 T cells after COVID-19. Study-wide results and limits: Median SARS-CoV-2-reactive clonotype numbers went from about 20 to 38; this increase was not significant.

With the Oncomine TCR Beta short-read assay, DNA from cultured CD4+ T cells was sequenced. The template was genomic DNA from cultured CD4+ T cells. TCRdb used MiXCR to reprocess the PCR reads, holding one entry per CDR3 protein. The table records around 10,000 distinct CDR3 sequences, less than 65% of them present only once. Turning to this clonotype: Its antigen is currently unknown.

Treatment here: roughly 11-day PBMC culture with coronavirus spike peptide pools or control peptides (ViraFEST assay). ViraFEST stimulated the growth of antigen-specific T cells using peptide pools and subsequently profiled their TCRs by sequencing. CDR1 and CDR2 (germline): SNHLY, FYNNEI. The CDR3 is made up of 11 amino acids. Trimming pared 6 bases from V and 5 bases from J, leaving 5 bases between. The chain couples TRBV2 to TRBJ1-5; D not resolved. This sequence originates from a human donor who had recovered from COVID-19. The sequencing input was CD4+ T cells from blood, cultured in vitro. The CDR3 reads CASSIDQPQHF. The CDR3 coding sequence is TGTGCCAGCAGCATTGATCAGCCCCAGCATTTT.